This paragraph covers one T cell receptor (beta chain) sequence. Its antigen is not known. This sample is drawn from a study of shared clonotypes between healthy human individuals. Study summary: With ages of 18 to 49, the donors were a couple of women and a few men.

Those who donated, Caucasian adults without exception, all lived in Nashville, Tennessee. V lost 2 bases to trimming and J lost 4 bases; unmatched junction nucleotides: 4. CDR1 is SGHNT and CDR2 is YYREEE in the germline V gene (reference sequence). CDR3 length: 16 amino acids. An assay was performed, and its level was deep. Some clones are missing from TCRdb's copy, which holds only in-frame ones; the method was immunoSEQ multiplex PCR. Found here are about 2 million clones, 85% to 95% of them singletons; the top ten hold 0.1% to 0.15%. Findings and limits, study-wide: Sampling used blood alone; tissue repertoires probably differ.

The receptor was derived from a man between 18 and 35 years old in good health. The sample comprised naive CD4+ T cells sorted from blood. Subset in this sample: CD45RA+ positively selected. This chain uses TRBV5-4 with TRBJ2-5; TRBD2 aligns across 14 bases. The CDR3 protein is CASSLPGLAGVETQYF. DNA for the CDR3: TGTGCCAGCAGCTTACCGGGACTAGCGGGAGTAGAGACCCAGTACTTC.